The 6 T cell receptor beta chains below come from one sample, sequenced in a study of blood T cell repertoires in COVID-19. The repertoire was sequenced with immunoSEQ multiplex PCR; TCRdb's copy has only in-frame clones and lacks some. The sample has almost 30,000 clones, roughly nine tenths seen once. Sequencing was carried out using peripheral blood. The receptors were gathered from a human donor in a cohort sampled during active COVID-19.

The chain carries TRBV5-1 and TRBJ2-1; 9 positions agree with TRBD2. This CDR3 region has 17 residues. CDR1 is SGHRS and CDR2 is YFSETQ in the germline V gene. With V trimmed by 7 bases and J by 8 bases, 19 bases remained unmatched. CDR3 protein: CASSRIPQSGGQYEQFF. The CDR3 DNA reads as TGCGCCAGCTCCCGGATTCCCCAAAGCGGGGGGCAGTATGAGCAGTTCTTC.

The V gene is TRBV9, the J gene TRBJ2-3; TRBD2 aligns across 10 bases. This CDR3 has 20 residues. Germline V lookup: CDR1 SGDLS, CDR2 YYNGEE. The junction had 14 bases not matched to a gene; V was cut back by 1 base and J by 0 bases. CDR3 nucleotide sequence: TGTGCCAGCAGCGTACAGGGGGCGGCTAGCGGGGGAACTAGCACAGATACGCAGTATTTT. Encoded protein: CASSVQGAASGGTSTDTQYF. Using reference TRBV9 and TRBJ2-3 for the parts outside the CDR3, the full variable domain is DSGVTQTPKHLITATGQRVTLRCSPRSGDLSVYWYQQSLDQGLQFLIQYYNGEERAKGNILERFSAQQFPDLHSELNLSSLELGDSALYFCASSVQGAASGGTSTDTQYFGPGTRLTVL.

The rearrangement links TRBV14 to TRBJ2-1; 9 bases align to TRBD1. CDR3 length: 18 residues. The J segment lost 3 bases and the V segment lost 4 bases, leaving 13 bases of the junction unmatched. The germline CDR1 and CDR2 sequences are SGHDN and FVKESK. CDR3 sequence: CASSLTEGTGLSYNEQFF. The CDR3 nucleotides are TGTGCCAGCAGCCTCACCGAGGGGACAGGGTTAAGCTACAATGAGCAGTTCTTC.

The chain uses TRBV9 and TRBJ1-2; D not certain. The CDR3 extends over 13 amino acids. V dropped 0 bases and J dropped 5 bases, with 8 bases sitting between them. Germline CDR1 reads SGDLS; CDR2 reads YYNGEE. The CDR3 nucleotides read TGTGCCAGCAGCGTAGGTCAGAATTATGGCTACACCTTC. This sequence encodes CASSVGQNYGYTF.

V usage is TRBV9 and J usage is TRBJ2-3; 8 nucleotides agree with TRBD2. With V trimmed by 0 bases and J by 0 bases, 3 bases remained unmatched. The CDR3 totals 16 residues. Germline V CDR1 and CDR2: SGDLS, YYNGEE. The CDR3 DNA follows: TGTGCCAGCAGCGTAGTTGGCGGGGGGAGCACAGATACGCAGTATTTT. This translates into CASSVVGGGSTDTQYF.

This chain connects TRBV28 to TRBJ2-1, with 8 positions matching TRBD1. The CDR3 runs 13 residues. Trimming removed 7 bases from V and 12 bases from J; junction bases left unmatched: 11. Germline values: CDR1 MDHEN, CDR2 SYDVKM. The CDR3 sequence is CASTLISTGVQFF. In DNA, the CDR3 is TGTGCCAGCACCCTGATATCGACAGGGGTGCAGTTCTTC.